The entry that follows covers one T cell receptor (beta chain) sequence. The target antigen is unknown. Per sorted-subset replicate PCR, input was approximately 0.2 ug DNA, representing tens of thousands of T cell genomes. Only in-frame clones appear in the TCRdb table, and some are missing; sequencing was by immunoSEQ multiplex PCR. Among some 580,000 clones listed, about 97% were seen once. CDR1 SQVTM and CDR2 ANQGSEA come from the germline V gene. Trimming removed 7 bases from V and 1 base from J, with 7 bases in between. The CDR3 totals 11 residues. Nashville, Tennessee was home to all donors, who were Caucasian adults. These data originate in a study of shared clonotypes between healthy human individuals. Findings and limits, study-wide: The small donor group covered limited genetic and exposure diversity.

The clonotype originates from a woman in her 30s in good health. The V and J genes are TRBV29-1 and TRBJ1-1, with unresolved D. The sample consisted of naive CD4+ T cells sorted from blood. Subset specified: CD45RA+ positively selected. CDR3 sequence (DNA): TGCAGCGCCGCGACGAACACTGAAGCTTTCTTT. The encoded protein is CSAATNTEAFF.